One and the same sample provided the 15 T cell receptor beta chains below, sequenced in a study of cytomegalovirus exposure and HLA in healthy donors (dated by TCRdb to between 2016 and 2019). Library prep was done by the immunoSEQ multiplex PCR assay. A mixture of 60 forward primers for TCR Vbeta segments and 13 reverse primers for TCR Jbeta segments was used in the multiplex PCR. TCRdb took this table from immuneACCESS and kept in-frame rearrangements with V and J called. Such tables lack part of the clones; where checked against another copy, unresolved V genes explain under half of the gap, and the rest is unexplained. In this sample the table shows roughly 130,000 clones, 74% of which occur a single time. The ten most abundant clones make up 5.8% of the sample. The specimen was PBMCs. These receptors were obtained from a woman between 50 and 59 years old in good health and CMV-seropositive.

The count of this clone is one. The chain combines TRBV5-1 with TRBJ2-1, with TRBD1 matching 7 bases. V shed 4 bases and J 4 bases; nucleotides not matched to a gene: 5. The germline V gene encodes CDR1 SGHRS and CDR2 YFSETQ. The CDR3 has 14 amino acids. For the CDR3, the DNA is TGCGCCAGCAGCCCGGGACAGCTTTACAATGAGCAGTTCTTC. Protein sequence: CASSPGQLYNEQFF.

This clone appeared a few times. The gene calls are TRBV5-5 and TRBJ2-3, with 7 bases lining up with TRBD1. After removal of 4 bases from V and 0 bases from J, the junction contained 5 bases not matched to a gene. The CDR3 loop spans 15 amino acids. In germline, CDR1 is SGHKS, CDR2 YYEKEE (reference sequence). In DNA form, the CDR3 reads TGTGCCAGCAGCCCCTACAGGGGCAGCACAGATACGCAGTATTTT. It yields the protein CASSPYRGSTDTQYF.

The chain is built from TRBV6-6 and TRBJ2-3, with a possible D match to TRBD1 (5 bases). Per the germline V gene, CDR1 is MNHNY and CDR2 is SVGAGI (reference sequence). The CDR3 consists of 15 residues. With 2 bases removed from V and 2 bases from J, the gap between germline ends came to 11 bases. The DNA of the CDR3 is TGTGCCAGCAGTTACAGGGGTATGGTCACAGATACGCAGTATTTT. This sequence encodes CASSYRGMVTDTQYF.

This chain links TRBV9 with TRBJ1-2, with a possible D match to TRBD1 (5 bases). The germline V gene has CDR1 SGDLS and CDR2 YYNGEE. V was clipped by 2 bases and J by 0 bases, with 11 bases between them. This CDR3 has 15 amino acids. CDR3 region: CASSVEDKPNYGYTF. The CDR3 bases are TGTGCCAGCAGCGTTGAGGACAAGCCTAACTATGGCTACACCTTC. The full variable domain, with the rest looked up from reference TRBV9 and TRBJ1-2, is DSGVTQTPKHLITATGQRVTLRCSPRSGDLSVYWYQQSLDQGLQFLIQYYNGEERAKGNILERFSAQQFPDLHSELNLSSLELGDSALYFCASSVEDKPNYGYTFGSGTRLTVV.

The V gene is TRBV2, the J gene TRBJ2-2; 9 bases agree with TRBD2. Germline V gene lookup returns CDR1 SNHLY and CDR2 FYNNEI. The CDR3 consists of 14 residues. V lost 8 bases to trimming and J lost 7 bases; unmatched junction nucleotides: 8. CDR3 region: CASGGLAANGELFF. For the CDR3, the DNA is TGTGCCAGCGGGGGACTAGCCGCGAACGGGGAGCTGTTTTTT.

Of note for this clone: The junction departs from germline at one end; a sequencing error may be responsible. The rearrangement uses TRBV7-2 and TRBJ2-7; D possibly corresponds to TRBD1 (6 bases). Germline loops: CDR1 SGHTA, CDR2 FQGNSA. The CDR3 is made up of 16 amino acids. In DNA, the CDR3 is TGTGCCCGCAGCGCTCCTCGGGACACTTCCTCCTACGAGCAGTACTTC. Encoded protein: CARSAPRDTSSYEQYF.

This clone was found a few times. The junction shows a germline mismatch at one end, possibly a read error. V is TRBV27 and J is TRBJ2-1; 9 bases are shared with TRBD2. In germline, CDR1 is MNHEY, CDR2 SMNVEV (reference sequence). This CDR3 is 15 amino acids long. CDR3 coding DNA: TGTCCCAGCAAGTCCCCGGGACTAGCTTCTAATGAGCAGTTCTTC. Amino acids: CPSKSPGLASNEQFF.

The V call is TRBV7-9, the J call TRBJ1-1; 8 nucleotides line up with TRBD1. The germline gives CDR1 SEHNR, CDR2 FQNEAQ (reference sequence). The CDR3 is 16 residues long. V shed 5 bases and J 3 bases; nucleotides not matched to a gene: 11. The CDR3 protein is CASSPLTGAGDTEAFF. In DNA, the CDR3 is TGTGCCAGCAGCCCCCTGACAGGGGCGGGTGACACTGAAGCTTTCTTT.

The chain couples TRBV5-4 to TRBJ2-5; 8 nucleotides match TRBD2. The CDR3 is made up of 11 amino acids. V dropped 9 bases and J dropped 7; count of bases not matched to a gene: 5. Germline lookup yields CDR1 SGHNT and CDR2 YYREEE (reference sequence). CDR3 coding DNA: TGTGCCACCCGGGGGGGCCTGACCCAGTACTTC. Translated: CATRGGLTQYF.

This chain links TRBV5-4 with TRBJ2-2; TRBD2 matches 8 bases. J was trimmed by 4 bases and V by 4 bases; bases with no gene match: 12. Germline values: CDR1 SGHNT, CDR2 YYREEE (reference sequence). This CDR3 is built from 17 residues. The CDR3 region has the DNA TGTGCCAGCAGCCCAGCGGGAGCGGGGGTGAGCACCGGGGAGCTGTTTTTT. Its translation: CASSPAGAGVSTGELFF.

The rearrangement links TRBV5-1 to TRBJ1-1; no definite D call. This CDR3 region has 12 residues. The V end was cut by 5 bases, the J end by 1 base, with 6 bases between. Germline V gives CDR1 SGHRS, CDR2 YFSETQ. In DNA, the CDR3 is TGCGCCAGCAGACTAGAGAACACTGAAGCTTTCTTT. Residues: CASRLENTEAFF.

This clone has just a few counts. The chain joins TRBV19 to TRBJ2-7; a weak D match, TRBD1 (5 bases). This CDR3 region has 14 residues. The V and J ends lost 8 bases and 0 bases respectively, with 14 bases between them. The germline CDR1 and CDR2 sequences are LNHDA and SQIVND (reference sequence). In DNA form, the CDR3 reads TGTGCCAGTCAGGACACTGGATACTCCTACGAGCAGTACTTC. This encodes CASQDTGYSYEQYF.

This clone is a singleton in its sample. The gene calls are TRBV30 and TRBJ2-7; 8 nucleotides agree with TRBD2. The junction had 6 bases not matched to a gene; V was cut back by 7 bases and J by 4 bases. The germline V gene has CDR1 GTSNPN and CDR2 SVGIG (reference sequence). The CDR3 runs 12 residues. The CDR3, as DNA: TGTGCCTACCGGGAGGGGTATTACGAGCAGTACTTC. Amino acid sequence: CAYREGYYEQYF.

The chain has TRBV7-2 and TRBJ2-2; TRBD1 might be the D (6 bases). Germline CDR1 is SGHTA and CDR2 is FQGNSA. Trimming took off 5 bases at V and 3 bases at J, with 13 bases between the two ends. This CDR3 region has 15 residues. The CDR3 DNA reads TGTGCCAGCAGCCTCAGGACAGCTCACACCGGGGAGCTGTTTTTT. It encodes CASSLRTAHTGELFF.

The V and J genes are TRBV5-1 and TRBJ2-2, with D tentatively TRBD1 (6 bases). This CDR3 has 14 residues. Germline V gene data show CDR1 as SGHRS and CDR2 as YFSETQ. The germline V and J ends were trimmed by 2 bases and 6 bases, with 11 bases remaining between them. The CDR3 DNA reads TGCGCCAGCAGCTTCAGGGGTTCATCCGGGGAGCTGTTTTTT. Translated, it gives CASSFRGSSGELFF.